One sample yielded the 18 T cell receptor beta chains listed below, sequenced in a study of tumor and adjacent non-tumor tissue in lung cancer. TCRbeta libraries were built with three rounds of nested PCR, modified from ARM-PCR. One entry per CDR3 protein results from TCRdb running MiXCR on the multiplex PCR reads. The sample contains 120,000 or so distinct CDR3 sequences, approximately 84% of which appear only once. This sample's RNA came from whole unsorted tissue. Sequencing input: lung tumor tissue. Every receptor here comes from a man in his 70s with non-small cell lung cancer.

This clonotype appeared once. V usage is TRBV28 and J usage is TRBJ2-3, with 8 bases that match TRBD2. There are 16 residues in the CDR3. Germline-derived CDR1 and CDR2 are MDHEN and SYDVKM. Trimming cost V 6 bases and J 5 bases; bases outside gene matches: 13. This chain's CDR3 is CASRLSSGRGIDTQYF. The CDR3 DNA reads TGTGCCAGCAGACTCTCCAGCGGGAGAGGAATAGATACGCAGTATTTT.

Of note for this clonotype: Germline and junction disagree at one end, which may indicate a read error. The chain is built from TRBV12-3 or TRBV12-4 and TRBJ1-5; D unclear. CDR3 length: 13 residues. CDR3 nucleotides: TGTGCCAGGAGTTTTCGCATAAACCAACCCCAGCATTTT. It specifies CARSFRINQPQHF.

This clonotype was recorded at least ten times. The genes are TRBV5-4 and TRBJ2-1; possible D gene TRBD1, 6 bases. This CDR3 has 13 residues. V lost 1 base and J 6 bases, leaving 8 bases between the germline ends. CDR1 and CDR2 (germline): SGHNT, YYREEE (reference sequence). CDR3 in amino acids: CASSLRTVNEQFF. The CDR3 bases are TGTGCCAGCAGCTTGAGGACAGTCAATGAGCAGTTCTTC.

This clonotype was found a few times. A much more abundant neighbour one base away suggests this may be a read error. The chain recombines TRBV20-1 with TRBJ1-2; the D is unclear. The CDR3 contains 13 residues. The germline V gene has CDR1 DFQATT and CDR2 SNEGSKA (reference sequence). CDR3 sequence reads: CNAGSEVSYGYTF. Here the CDR3 DNA reads TGCAATGCTGGCTCGGAGGTTAGCTATGGCTACACCTTC.

About this clonotype: It is likely a read error, because the conserved phenylalanine at the end of the CDR3 is missing. The chain joins TRBV12-3 or TRBV12-4 to TRBJ1-1, with 8 bases lining up with TRBD1. Trimming at V came to 6 bases and at J to 5 bases, leaving 8 bases not matched to a gene. There are 14 residues in the CDR3. CDR3 in amino acids: CASSYQTGVTEAFS. The CDR3 DNA reads as TGTGCCAGCAGCTATCAGACAGGGGTAACTGAAGCTTTCTCT.

This clonotype has just a few counts. Its ends do not fully match the called genes, so a read error is possible. V and J are TRBV12-5 and TRBJ1-1; D not certain. CDR3 length: 12 amino acids. The germline CDR1 and CDR2 sequences are LGHNT and FRNRAP. The CDR3 region is CPSGLSYTEASF. The CDR3, as DNA: TGTCCTAGTGGTTTGTCCTACACTGAAGCTTCCTTT. Full variable domain (remainder filled in from reference TRBV12-5 and TRBJ1-1): DARVTQTPRHKVTEMGQEVTMRCQPILGHNTVFWYRQTMMQGLELLAYFRNRAPLDDSGMPKDRFSAEMPDATLATLKIQPSEPRDSAVYFCPSGLSYTEASFGQGTRLTVV.

On this clonotype itself: Likely a read error: the CDR3 ends without its conserved phenylalanine or tryptophan. V gene TRBV13 combines with J gene TRBJ2-7; D is tentatively TRBD1 or TRBD2 (6 bases each). The V gene's germline CDR1 is PRHDT and CDR2 FYEKMQ (reference sequence). The CDR3 is 13 residues long. CDR3 in amino acids: CASSSTTGDKQYS. CDR3 DNA sequence: TGTGCAAGCAGCTCAACCACGGGGGACAAGCAGTACTCC.

A remark on this clonotype: The CDR3 does not end in the conserved phenylalanine or tryptophan, so this is likely a read error. No DNA is shown, since the ends of the CDR3 on it are uncertain; the CDR3 is the one TCRdb lists. The rearrangement joins TRBV5-6 to TRBJ2-7; the table's D call, TRBD2, was not checked against the DNA. Counting both end residues, the CDR3 totals 14 amino acids. Per the germline V gene, CDR1 is SGHDT and CDR2 is YYEEEE. Here the CDR3 reads CASSPGGWSYEQYL.

In its sample, this clonotype was seen once. The junction differs from germline at one of its ends, possibly a read error. This chain uses TRBV6-1 with TRBJ2-7; maybe TRBD1 (6 bases). The germline CDR1 and CDR2 sequences are MNHNS and SASEGT. CDR3 length: 14 amino acids. Written as DNA, the CDR3 is TGTGCCAGCAGTGAAGTACAGGGAACAAGAGAGCACTACTTC. It specifies CASSEVQGTREHYF.

Only one count was recorded for this clonotype. The chain combines TRBV18 with TRBJ1-1; D is possibly TRBD1 (6 bases). V lost 2 bases and J 3 bases, leaving 19 bases between the germline ends. CDR3 length equals 17 residues. In germline, CDR1 is KGHSH, CDR2 LQKENI. CDR3 amino acids: CASSPRTTGGVYTEAFF. The CDR3 DNA reads TGTGCCAGCTCACCAAGGACGACAGGTGGGGTCTACACTGAAGCTTTCTTT.

This clonotype appeared once. The junction does not match germline at one end; this may be a read error. The gene calls are TRBV13 and TRBJ2-2; TRBD2 is a possible D gene (5 bases). The CDR3 runs to 16 residues. Germline assignment: CDR1 PRHDT and CDR2 FYEKMQ (reference sequence). The CDR3 reads CASSLGRGSITGELFF. CDR3 nucleotides: TGTGCCAGTAGCTTAGGGAGAGGTTCGATCACCGGGGAGCTGTTTTTT. The full variable domain, completed using reference TRBV13 and TRBJ2-2, is AAGVIQSPRHLIKEKRETATLKCYPIPRHDTVYWYQQGPGQDPQFLISFYEKMQSDKGSIPDRFSAQQFSDYHSELNMSSLELGDSALYFCASSLGRGSITGELFFGEGSRLTVL.

A word on this clonotype: No conserved phenylalanine or tryptophan is present at the end of the CDR3, so a read error is the likely explanation. The V gene is TRBV29-1, the J gene TRBJ1-1; D is unresolved. Germline V CDR1 and CDR2: SQVTM, ANQGSEA. V was clipped by 5 bases and J by 6 bases, with 13 bases between them. This CDR3 is built from 12 residues. The DNA of the CDR3 is TGCAGCGTTCTGGTGGAGAGGCCTGAAGCTTTCATT. Translation: CSVLVERPEAFI.

For this clonotype: Given the absence of the conserved phenylalanine or tryptophan at the CDR3 end, a read error is likely. The DNA is omitted, as the CDR3 cannot be located on it reliably, and the CDR3 follows TCRdb's listing. V is TRBV6-6 and J is TRBJ1-5. The CDR3 sequence runs 12 residues, both termini included. Per germline, CDR1 MNHNY and CDR2 SVGAGI (reference sequence). CDR3 sequence: CASSYGKQPQHL.

Details on this clonotype: A much more abundant neighbour one base away suggests this may be a read error. The rearrangement links TRBV30 to TRBJ1-1; D might be TRBD1 (5 bases). The CDR3 extends over 15 amino acids. The V gene's germline CDR1 is GTSNPN and CDR2 SVGIG (reference sequence). Trimming cost V 4 bases and J 6 bases, with 21 bases left between them. This chain's CDR3 is CAWTHGSGLLSEAFF. The CDR3 DNA is TGTGCCTGGACTCACGGGTCAGGGTTACTTTCTGAAGCTTTCTTT.

This clonotype was found once. One base away lies a much larger clone, so this may be a sequencing read error. The rearrangement uses TRBV20-1 and TRBJ2-5, with TRBD1 as a possible D gene (5 bases). Germline V gene data show CDR1 as DFQATT and CDR2 as SNEGSKA (reference sequence). The CDR3 is made up of 14 amino acids. The V end lost 5 bases, the J end lost 3 bases, and 16 bases lay between the germline ends. The CDR3 DNA sequence: TGCAGTGCTTACCTTCGACAGAGGAAAGAGACCCAGTACTTC. As protein: CSAYLRQRKETQYF.

As for this clonotype: This may arise from a read error, as a much more abundant clone is one base away. The chain employs TRBV6-1 and TRBJ2-7; D unresolved. V shed 8 bases and J shed 6 bases, with 11 bases lying between them. Germline V gene data show CDR1 as MNHNS and CDR2 as SASEGT. The length of the CDR3 is 11 residues. CDR3 sequence reads: CASPKEPEQYF. The CDR3 DNA is TGTGCCAGCCCTAAAGAGCCCGAGCAGTACTTC.

Worth noting for this clonotype: Its ends do not fully match the called genes, so a read error is possible. The DNA of the CDR3 is TGCAGTGCTAGTCTGGAGGGGACCAAGTACTTC. Protein sequence: CSASLEGTKYF. The genes are TRBV20-1 and TRBJ2-5; TRBD2 is a possible D gene (6 bases). Germline assignment: CDR1 DFQATT and CDR2 SNEGSKA (reference sequence). CDR3 size: 11 residues.

About this clonotype: With a much larger clone just one base away, this may be a read error. The CDR3 region is CASRLGGQGQETQYF. The DNA of the CDR3 is TGCGCCAGCCGCTTGGGGGGACAGGGGCAAGAGACCCAGTACTTC. The chain uses TRBV5-1 and TRBJ2-5; 10 nucleotides match TRBD1. There are 15 residues in the CDR3. Germline V lookup: CDR1 SGHRS, CDR2 YFSETQ.